This entry is about one T cell receptor beta chain. CDR1 and CDR2 (germline): DFQATT, SNEGSKA (reference sequence). The CDR3 is 12 residues long. The V gene end was trimmed by 1 base and the J gene end by 9 bases; junction bases not matched to a gene: 2. The authors ran a second PCR of about 7 to 11 cycles using a sample-barcoded 5' primer and a J-beta primer mix. The study obtained at least 2.5 million CDR3-containing paired-end reads from every sample. TCRdb re-analysed the 5' RACE reads in MiXCR, keeping a single row per CDR3 protein. The sample shows roughly 1,700,000 distinct CDR3 sequences, roughly 30% of them seen only once. This sample was taken from a study of blood T cells in healthy people across ages.

The J gene is TRBJ2-1, the V gene TRBV20-1; 8 bases align to TRBD2. The sequencing input was blood. This sequence originates from a woman between 25 and 40 years old in good health. CDR3 sequence: CSARGLASEQFF. The DNA for the CDR3 is TGCAGTGCTAGAGGACTAGCGAGTGAGCAGTTCTTC.